Below are 28 T cell receptor beta chains sequenced from a single sample in a study of T cell responses to AZD1222 COVID-19 vaccine. TCRdb's table, derived via immunoSEQ multiplex PCR, lists solely in-frame clones and lacks some. The sample consists of some 96,000 clones, more than 75% of them appearing once. The starting material was peripheral blood, obtained on day 0 of AZD1222 vaccination. The receptor source for this set is an adult in good health.

This sequence joins TRBV7-6 and TRBJ2-5; perhaps TRBD2 as D (5 bases). Germline-derived CDR1 and CDR2 are SGHVS and FNYEAQ. This CDR3 has 16 residues. V was cut by 0 bases and J by 3 bases, with 14 bases left in between. CDR3 sequence reads: CASSLALRDGEETQYF. The CDR3 DNA follows: TGTGCCAGCAGCTTAGCGTTGAGGGATGGGGAAGAGACCCAGTACTTC.

A few counts support this clone. In nucleotides, the CDR3 is TGTGCCAGCAGTTTATTTTCCTGGCGACAGGGACGATATGGCTACACCTTC. Its translation is CASSLFSWRQGRYGYTF. The chain is built from TRBV28 and TRBJ1-2; TRBD1 matches 7 bases. CDR3 size: 17 residues. V shed 1 base, J shed 5 bases, and the junction held 13 bases outside the gene matches. Per the germline V gene, CDR1 is MDHEN and CDR2 is SYDVKM.

The genes are TRBV4-1 and TRBJ2-3; 7 nucleotides agree with TRBD2. Germline CDR1 and CDR2: MGHRA and YSYEKL. V shed 5 bases, J shed 5 bases, and the junction held 13 bases outside the gene matches. This CDR3 is 16 amino acids long. As DNA, the CDR3 is TGCGCCAGCAGCGCAACGCCGGGACTACTAAGAGATACGCAGTATTTT. Protein sequence: CASSATPGLLRDTQYF.

In its sample, this clone was seen a few times. CDR3 residues: CASSRNGAYNEQFF. The CDR3 nucleotides read TGTGCCAGCAGCCGTAACGGAGCCTACAATGAGCAGTTCTTC. The rearrangement uses TRBV11-2 and TRBJ2-1, with no clear D. Germline V CDR1 and CDR2: SGHAT, FQNNGV. V lost 5 bases and J lost 2, with 10 bases in between. The CDR3 consists of 14 residues.

The rearrangement uses TRBV6-6 and TRBJ2-7, with a possible D match to TRBD2 (5 bases). Deletions cut 2 bases from V and 1 base from J, with 12 bases between. CDR1 is MNHNY and CDR2 is SVGAGI in the germline V gene (reference sequence). CDR3 length: 15 amino acids. The CDR3 reads CASSYGRGMSYEQYF. As DNA, the CDR3 is TGTGCCAGCAGTTACGGGCGAGGGATGTCCTACGAGCAGTACTTC.

The chain joins TRBV7-2 to TRBJ1-4; 7 bases are shared with TRBD1. Germline V CDR1 and CDR2: SGHTA, FQGNSA. This CDR3 spans 14 amino acids. The trim removed 1 base at V and 5 bases at J, leaving 1 base unmatched. The CDR3 sequence is CASSLDRGNEKLFF. The CDR3 DNA reads TGTGCCAGCAGCTTAGACAGGGGAAATGAAAAACTGTTTTTT.

The V and J genes are TRBV9 and TRBJ2-5; 7 nucleotides match TRBD1. The CDR3 has 14 amino acids. V was pared by 3 bases and J by 4 bases, with 6 bases of the junction left unmatched. From germline, CDR1 is SGDLS and CDR2 YYNGEE. DNA for the CDR3: TGTGCCAGCAGCGATCAGGGGGTTGGAGAGACCCAGTACTTC. Translation: CASSDQGVGETQYF.

This CDR3 is CASSRTRDTEAFF. CDR3 in DNA: TGCGCCAGCAGCCGTACTCGGGACACTGAAGCTTTCTTT. The chain uses TRBV4-1 and TRBJ1-1, with D unclear. This CDR3 contains 13 residues. Trimming removed 4 bases from V and 3 bases from J, with 9 bases in between. Germline loops: CDR1 MGHRA, CDR2 YSYEKL.

CDR3 region: CASSLQGNTEAFF. The CDR3 nucleotides are TGTGCCAGCAGCCTCCAGGGGAACACTGAAGCTTTCTTT. This chain links TRBV14 with TRBJ1-1; TRBD1 is a possible D gene (5 bases). The germline V gene has CDR1 SGHDN and CDR2 FVKESK. The length of the CDR3 is 13 residues. The V and J ends lost 4 bases and 1 base respectively, with 7 bases between them.

This sequence joins TRBV9 and TRBJ1-2; 7 nucleotides line up with TRBD1. Trimming took 2 bases from V and 4 from J; bases not matched to a gene: 8. The CDR3 totals 15 residues. Germline V CDR1 and CDR2: SGDLS, YYNGEE. CDR3 sequence: CASSVQPGQIYGYTF. The CDR3 bases are TGTGCCAGCAGCGTCCAGCCGGGACAGATCTATGGCTACACCTTC.

The chain couples TRBV5-1 to TRBJ2-7, with TRBD2 matching 8 bases. This CDR3 is built from 14 residues. CDR1 is SGHRS and CDR2 is YFSETQ in the germline V gene. Trimming at V came to 4 bases and at J to 4 bases, leaving 7 bases not matched to a gene. CDR3: CASSPIAGSYEQYF. The CDR3 DNA follows: TGCGCCAGCAGCCCTATAGCGGGATCATACGAGCAGTACTTC.

The rearrangement links TRBV28 to TRBJ1-6; D is perhaps TRBD1 (5 bases). The CDR3 loop spans 14 amino acids. Trimming shortened V by 8 bases and J by 0 bases, and 8 bases separated the two germline ends. CDR1 and CDR2 (germline): MDHEN, SYDVKM. The CDR3 sequence: CASRGSSYNSPLHF. DNA of the CDR3: TGTGCCAGCCGGGGGAGCTCCTATAATTCACCCCTCCACTTT.

The CDR3 here is CASSDKLAGVIYEQYF. CDR3 DNA sequence: TGTGCCAGCAGTGACAAGCTAGCGGGAGTAATCTACGAGCAGTACTTC. V usage is TRBV6-1 and J usage is TRBJ2-7, with 10 nucleotides matching TRBD2. V was clipped by 3 bases and J by 3 bases; unmatched bases: 8. The CDR3 has 16 amino acids. Germline V gene data show CDR1 as MNHNS and CDR2 as SASEGT.

CDR3 nucleotides: TGTGCCAGCAGCTTGGCCGGAGGAACTAGGCAGCCCCAGCATTTT. Translated, it gives CASSLAGGTRQPQHF. This rearrangement joins TRBV5-8 to TRBJ1-5, with D unresolved. CDR3 length: 15 residues. V gave up 0 bases and J gave up 7 bases, with 14 bases separating them. The germline V gene encodes CDR1 SGHTS and CDR2 YDEGEE.

The chain has TRBV6-5 and TRBJ2-2; D unresolved. The V end was cut by 10 bases, the J end by 1 base, with 10 bases between. CDR3 length: 13 amino acids. In germline, CDR1 is MNHEY, CDR2 SVGAGI. CDR3 DNA sequence: TGTGCCACCATGCCGTGGAACACCGGGGAGCTGTTTTTT. This sequence encodes CATMPWNTGELFF.

This sequence joins TRBV4-2 and TRBJ1-4; 8 nucleotides agree with TRBD1. The CDR3 spans 17 residues. The germline gives CDR1 LGHNA, CDR2 YNFKEQ. After removal of 3 bases from V and 1 base from J, the junction contained 7 bases not matched to a gene. The CDR3 nucleotides read TGTGCCAGCAGCCAGGGAACTGACAGGGGAACTAATGAAAAACTGTTTTTT. It yields the protein CASSQGTDRGTNEKLFF.

The chain is built from TRBV14 and TRBJ1-1, with 8 bases fitting TRBD1. J was trimmed by 0 bases and V by 3 bases; bases with no gene match: 12. There are 18 residues in the CDR3. The germline V gene has CDR1 SGHDN and CDR2 FVKESK. Written as DNA, the CDR3 is TGTGCCAGCAGCCATTATACCGGGACAGGAGACTTGAACACTGAAGCTTTCTTT. Amino acid sequence: CASSHYTGTGDLNTEAFF.

V and J are TRBV5-6 and TRBJ2-1, with a possible D match to TRBD2 (5 bases). From germline, CDR1 is SGHDT and CDR2 YYEEEE. V was cut by 2 bases and J by 6 bases, with 15 bases left in between. CDR3 length: 15 residues. In DNA form, the CDR3 reads TGTGCCAGCAGCTTAAAACGGGATTCTTCCAATGAGCAGTTCTTC. Translation gives CASSLKRDSSNEQFF.

The chain carries TRBV6-2 or TRBV6-3 and TRBJ2-2, with D possibly TRBD1 on 5 matching bases. The CDR3 is 16 residues long. CDR1 is MNHEY and CDR2 is SVGEGT in the germline V gene. Between the trimmed V and J ends, which lost 0 bases and 0 bases, there was a span of 8 bases. CDR3 sequence reads: CASSYSQGTNTGELFF. The DNA for the CDR3 is TGTGCCAGCAGTTACTCGCAGGGTACGAACACCGGGGAGCTGTTTTTT.

The V and J genes are TRBV20-1 and TRBJ2-1; possible D gene TRBD2, 6 bases. Between the trimmed V and J ends, which lost 8 bases and 12 bases, there was a span of 14 bases. CDR1 is DFQATT, CDR2 SNEGSKA, per germline (reference sequence). This CDR3 spans 10 amino acids. The CDR3 region has the DNA TGCAGTATACCTAGGCGGGGGCAGTTCTTC. Its translation is CSIPRRGQFF.

This clone has just a few counts. J is TRBJ1-1 and V is TRBV30, with 9 bases lining up with TRBD1. Germline CDR1 reads GTSNPN; CDR2 reads SVGIG (reference sequence). The CDR3 covers 14 residues. V lost 4 bases to trimming and J lost 5 bases; unmatched junction nucleotides: 8. CDR3 DNA sequence: TGTGCCTGGATCTTCGGACAGGGGTTGACTGAAGCTTTCTTT. Its translation: CAWIFGQGLTEAFF.

The table lists this clone with a count of one. V is TRBV7-8 and J is TRBJ1-2, with TRBD1 matching over 7 bases. The CDR3 sequence is 15 residues long. V lost 5 bases to trimming and J lost 2 bases; unmatched junction nucleotides: 8. CDR1 and CDR2 from the germline V gene are SGHVS and FQNEAQ. This chain's CDR3 is CASSPDRVGNYGYTF. The CDR3 DNA is TGTGCCAGCAGCCCAGACAGGGTGGGGAACTATGGCTACACCTTC.

J is TRBJ2-2 and V is TRBV28; 14 bases map to TRBD2. Germline lookup yields CDR1 MDHEN and CDR2 SYDVKM. The J segment lost 5 bases and the V segment lost 6 bases, leaving 17 bases of the junction unmatched. The CDR3 length is 20 residues. CDR3 nucleotides: TGTGCCAGCAGCCTTGAATACTATCCGGGACTAGCGGGAGAAACCGGGGAGCTGTTTTTT. Its translation: CASSLEYYPGLAGETGELFF.

The J gene is TRBJ2-6, the V gene TRBV5-1; possibly TRBD1 for D (5 bases). Germline lookup yields CDR1 SGHRS and CDR2 YFSETQ. V was pared by 4 bases and J by 0 bases, with 8 bases between. The CDR3 runs to 15 residues. The CDR3 reads CASSKDSSGANVLTF. CDR3 in DNA: TGCGCCAGCAGCAAAGACAGCTCTGGGGCCAACGTCCTGACTTTC.

V is TRBV27 and J is TRBJ1-2; TRBD1 might be the D (6 bases). CDR1 and CDR2 (germline): MNHEY, SMNVEV (reference sequence). The CDR3 runs to 11 residues. The V end lost 4 bases, the J end lost 10 bases, and 10 bases lay between the germline ends. DNA of the CDR3: TGTGCCAGCAGTTCATGGGGGCACTACACCTTC. Its protein product is CASSSWGHYTF.

The V call is TRBV7-9, the J call TRBJ1-2; 8 bases agree with TRBD1. The CDR3 spans 15 residues. Per the germline V gene, CDR1 is SEHNR and CDR2 is FQNEAQ (reference sequence). The V gene end was trimmed by 5 bases and the J gene end by 5 bases; junction bases not matched to a gene: 10. The CDR3 loop reads CASSPSGQGSYGYTF. The CDR3 DNA follows: TGTGCCAGCAGCCCCTCCGGACAGGGAAGTTATGGCTACACCTTC. The full variable domain, completed using reference TRBV7-9 and TRBJ1-2, is DTGVSQNPRHKITKRGQNVTFRCDPISEHNRLYWYRQTLGQGPEFLTYFQNEAQLEKSRLLSDRFSAERPKGSFSTLEIQRTEQGDSAMYLCASSPSGQGSYGYTFGSGTRLTVV.

The sample holds one count of this clone. V gene TRBV18 combines with J gene TRBJ1-1, with D uncertain. The length of the CDR3 is 15 residues. V gave up 3 bases and J gave up 1 base, with 12 bases separating them. From germline, CDR1 is KGHSH and CDR2 LQKENI. CDR3 region: CASSPFPQTNTEAFF. DNA of the CDR3: TGTGCCAGCTCACCTTTCCCACAGACGAACACTGAAGCTTTCTTT.

The chain has TRBV19 and TRBJ1-6; perhaps TRBD1 as D (5 bases). This CDR3 is built from 16 residues. The V gene lost 3 bases and the J gene lost 6 bases, with 15 bases spanning the gap. Germline-derived CDR1 and CDR2 are LNHDA and SQIVND (reference sequence). The CDR3 DNA reads as TGTGCCAGTAGTATCTCTAGGGGCCGGACTAATTCACCCCTCCACTTT. This translates into CASSISRGRTNSPLHF.